The 20 T cell receptor beta chains below all came from one sample that was sequenced in a study of cytomegalovirus exposure and HLA in healthy donors. PCR involved 60 Vbeta and 13 Jbeta primers. Repertoires were generated with immunoSEQ multiplex PCR, while TCRdb's copy carries only in-frame clones and drops some. This table has fewer than 200,000 clones, 75% to 80% appearing once. The specimen was PBMCs. These receptors originate from a woman aged 30 to 39 in good health and CMV-seropositive.

V is TRBV18 and J is TRBJ2-2; TRBD2 matches 10 bases. From germline, CDR1 is KGHSH and CDR2 LQKENI. V trimming: 3 bases; J trimming: 5 bases; junction bases outside the gene matches: 0. This CDR3 spans 14 amino acids. The CDR3 DNA is TGTGCCAGCTCACCTAGCGGGAGGACCGGGGAGCTGTTTTTT. Amino acid sequence: CASSPSGRTGELFF.

V and J are TRBV7-2 and TRBJ2-1; possible D gene TRBD2, 6 bases. V was trimmed by 8 bases and J by 4 bases, leaving 15 bases between them. The CDR3 totals 14 residues. Germline V gene sequence: CDR1 SGHTA, CDR2 FQGNSA. Here the CDR3 reads CASGRSGWYNEQFF. CDR3 bases: TGTGCCAGCGGGAGGAGTGGATGGTACAATGAGCAGTTCTTC. The whole variable domain, filled in from reference TRBV7-2 and TRBJ2-1, reads GAGVSQSPSNKVTEKGKDVELRCDPISGHTALYWYRQSLGQGLEFLIYFQGNSAPDKSGLPSDRFSAERTGGSVSTLTIQRTQQEDSAVYLCASGRSGWYNEQFFGPGTRLTVL.

The genes are TRBV27 and TRBJ2-7; D is possibly TRBD1 (5 bases). With 3 bases removed from V and 3 bases from J, the gap between germline ends came to 9 bases. The germline V gene encodes CDR1 MNHEY and CDR2 SMNVEV (reference sequence). This CDR3 spans 13 amino acids. CDR3 sequence reads: CASSLGRDYEQYF. DNA for the CDR3: TGTGCCAGCAGTTTGGGCAGGGACTACGAGCAGTACTTC.

The chain has TRBV5-4 and TRBJ2-1; 9 bases are shared with TRBD2. Germline CDR1 SGHNT, CDR2 YYREEE (reference sequence). The V gene end was trimmed by 0 bases and the J gene end by 6 bases; junction bases not matched to a gene: 10. The CDR3 loop spans 17 amino acids. The CDR3: CASSLEAGGLLGNEQFF. For the CDR3, the DNA is TGTGCCAGCAGCTTGGAAGCGGGAGGACTCTTAGGCAATGAGCAGTTCTTC.

This clone appeared a single time. This chain joins TRBV28 and TRBJ2-7; the D gene is possibly TRBD2 (6 bases). The CDR3 has 15 amino acids. CDR1 MDHEN and CDR2 SYDVKM come from the germline V gene. The V gene lost 5 bases and the J gene lost 3 bases, with 17 bases spanning the gap. The CDR3 nucleotides read TGTGCCAGCAGTAAAGGGAGGCAGGCAAACTACGAGCAGTACTTC. Translated, it gives CASSKGRQANYEQYF.

V gene TRBV5-1 combines with J gene TRBJ2-7; a weak D match, TRBD2 (6 bases). This CDR3 spans 13 amino acids. Trimming stripped 4 bases from V and 3 bases from J, with 11 bases between. Per germline, CDR1 SGHRS and CDR2 YFSETQ. CDR3 sequence: CASSPLGGYEQYF. CDR3 DNA: TGCGCCAGCAGCCCCTTGGGAGGCTACGAGCAGTACTTC.

The chain employs TRBV10-3 and TRBJ1-2, with 9 bases fitting TRBD1. Trimming removed 6 bases from V and 4 bases from J; junction bases left unmatched: 6. CDR1 and CDR2 (germline): ENHRY, SYGVKD. This CDR3 comprises 14 residues. In DNA form, the CDR3 reads TGTGCCATCAGACCGGGACAGGGTCCCTATGGCTACACCTTC. Amino acid sequence: CAIRPGQGPYGYTF.

The J gene is TRBJ2-5, the V gene TRBV11-2, with 7 bases identical to TRBD2. V gave up 4 bases and J gave up 9 bases; unmatched junction bases: 14. Germline CDR1 reads SGHAT; CDR2 reads FQNNGV. This CDR3 is 15 amino acids long. The CDR3 DNA is TGTGCCAGCAGCTCGGGGGGTCTCTGGGGAGGGGCCCAGTACTTC. Protein: CASSSGGLWGGAQYF.

This clone has a handful of counts. The chain uses TRBV7-3 and TRBJ1-5, with D hard to call. The CDR3 consists of 12 residues. Germline CDR1 SGHTA, CDR2 FQGTGA. V was shortened by 3 bases and J by 4 bases, with 4 bases between the two germline ends. As DNA, the CDR3 is TGTGCCAGCAGCTTCCAAAATCAGCCCCAGCATTTT. Translating it yields CASSFQNQPQHF.

The chain carries TRBV20-1 and TRBJ2-7; D is possibly TRBD2 (5 bases). V was pared by 6 bases and J by 5 bases, with 8 bases between. The germline CDR1 and CDR2 sequences are DFQATT and SNEGSKA (reference sequence). The CDR3 has 10 residues. CDR3 DNA sequence: TGCAGTGCCGCGGGCAACGAGCAGTACTTC. It encodes CSAAGNEQYF.

The chain recombines TRBV4-1 with TRBJ2-7; tentatively, D is TRBD1 (5 bases). CDR1 MGHRA and CDR2 YSYEKL come from the germline V gene. V was pared by 3 bases and J by 0 bases, with 12 bases between. The CDR3 runs 15 residues. The CDR3 protein is CASSQVGATSYEQYF. In DNA form, the CDR3 reads TGCGCCAGCAGCCAGGTAGGGGCCACCTCCTACGAGCAGTACTTC.

This clone has a single count. This chain joins TRBV11-2 and TRBJ2-1; 9 nucleotides line up with TRBD1. CDR1 is SGHAT, CDR2 FQNNGV, per germline. V lost 1 base and J lost 14; bases outside the gene matches: 15. The CDR3 spans 16 residues. The DNA for the CDR3 is TGTGCCAGCAGCTTAGGGCCCCGGGACAGGGTGAAGGAAAAGTTCTTC. Protein: CASSLGPRDRVKEKFF.

Turning to this clone: A read error may account for a junction end that differs from germline. V and J are TRBV30 and TRBJ2-3; possibly TRBD1 for D (6 bases). The CDR3 has 18 amino acids. In germline, CDR1 is GTSNPN, CDR2 SVGIG (reference sequence). CDR3 region: CAWSDSLGQGPDTDPQYF. Here the CDR3 DNA reads TGTGCCTGGAGCGACTCATTAGGCCAGGGGCCAGACACAGATCCGCAGTATTTT.

The gene calls are TRBV4-2 and TRBJ2-1; 7 bases fit TRBD2. Germline V gives CDR1 LGHNA, CDR2 YNFKEQ. With 0 bases clipped from V and 4 bases from J, the junction kept 6 bases outside the gene matches. The CDR3 is 16 amino acids. The CDR3 reads CASSQDDPSGYNEQFF. CDR3 DNA sequence: TGTGCCAGCAGCCAAGATGATCCTAGCGGTTACAATGAGCAGTTCTTC.

V and J are TRBV28 and TRBJ1-5; 7 bases map to TRBD1. There are 16 residues in the CDR3. The V gene's germline CDR1 is MDHEN and CDR2 SYDVKM. The ends lost 5 bases at V and 4 bases at J; junction bases unmatched: 11. The CDR3 nucleotides are TGTGCCAGCAGTCAAACCCTCACAGGGGCAAATCAGCCCCAGCATTTT. It is translated as CASSQTLTGANQPQHF.

The J gene is TRBJ2-2, the V gene TRBV10-3, with TRBD2 matching over 7 bases. J gave up 6 bases and V 6 bases, and 13 bases lay outside the gene matches. This CDR3 region has 16 residues. CDR1 is ENHRY and CDR2 is SYGVKD in the germline V gene. The CDR3 region is CAISGRLLPSAGELFF. The CDR3 coding sequence is TGTGCCATCAGCGGGAGGTTGCTACCTTCGGCCGGGGAGCTGTTTTTT.

The table lists this clone with a few counts. J is TRBJ2-3 and V is TRBV25-1, with 8 bases that match TRBD2. The CDR3 contains 17 residues. Germline-derived CDR1 and CDR2 are MGHDK and SYGVNS. The ends lost 5 bases at V and 1 base at J; junction bases unmatched: 11. The CDR3 loop is CASSYLKAGEGTDTQYF. DNA for the CDR3: TGTGCCAGCAGTTACCTGAAAGCGGGGGAGGGCACAGATACGCAGTATTTT.

In this sample, this clone turned up a few times. The V and J genes are TRBV7-3 and TRBJ2-4; 7 nucleotides line up with TRBD1. This CDR3 spans 14 amino acids. V lost 2 bases, J lost 5 bases, and 3 bases stayed unmatched. The V gene's germline CDR1 is SGHTA and CDR2 FQGTGA. CDR3 sequence (DNA): TGTGCCAGCAGCTTAGGGACAGTAGAAAACATTCAGTACTTC. It translates to CASSLGTVENIQYF.

This chain connects TRBV4-2 to TRBJ1-1, with 8 bases aligning to TRBD1. This CDR3 is built from 21 residues. The trim removed 3 bases at V and 0 bases at J, leaving 21 bases unmatched. CDR1 and CDR2 (germline): LGHNA, YNFKEQ. CDR3 amino acids: CASSHVLVGRLGQDMNTEAFF. In DNA form, the CDR3 reads TGTGCCAGCAGCCACGTCCTCGTGGGTCGATTGGGACAGGACATGAACACTGAAGCTTTCTTT.

This CDR3 reads CASSTLSGRGFAGELFF. The CDR3 bases are TGTGCCAGCAGCACCCTATCAGGGCGGGGATTCGCCGGGGAGCTGTTTTTT. This rearrangement joins TRBV11-2 to TRBJ2-2; a possible D gene is TRBD2 (6 bases). The CDR3 contains 17 residues. The V gene lost 5 bases and the J gene lost 6 bases, with 22 bases spanning the gap. CDR1 and CDR2 (germline): SGHAT, FQNNGV.